This TCR beta chain comes out of a study of CD8+ T cells in alopecia areata (dated by TCRdb to 2016 to 2019). Regarding the research as a whole: The treated patients, all with moderate-to-severe alopecia areata, were enrolled in an open-label pilot trial of oral tofacitinib given at 5 to 10 mg twice daily. Patients stayed on tofacitinib for 6 to 18 months and then had 6 months of follow-up off drug so that delayed response and recurrence could be assessed. To study T cell clonal expansion in alopecia areata, the researchers applied high-throughput TCRbeta sequencing to both the C3H/HeJ mouse model and human patients. In humans, TCRbeta sequencing was performed on scalp tissue and on sorted CD4+ and CD8+ peripheral blood T cells from healthy controls and from patients with patchy or totalis/universalis alopecia areata. Biopsies were taken from tofacitinib-treated patients at baseline and at 4 and 24 weeks of treatment, and a later scalp biopsy was taken in several of the tofacitinib-treated patients. Clonality in the scalp was compared among normal scalp (n=4), patchy alopecia areata scalp (n=8), and alopecia totalis/universalis scalp (n=8). RNA was obtained with the PAXgene miRNA kit for fixed scalp, the miRNeasy kit for PBMCs, and the RNeasy kit for mouse skin. TCRbeta CDR3 regions were amplified by immunoSEQ multiplex PCR with 35 Vbeta forward and 13 Jbeta reverse primers.

According to the germline V gene, CDR1 reads ENHRY and CDR2 reads SYGVKD. V and J are truncated by 3 bases and 6 bases respectively, leaving an intervening sequence of 9 bases. The CDR3 covers 13 residues, taking in both the cysteine and the phenylalanine. Only the CDR3 region is kept as DNA, spanning 39 bases read in frame from base 1. Library preparation used the immunoSEQ multiplex PCR assay. For TCR sequencing, RNA was extracted from every sample and reverse transcribed into cDNA to serve as template. SuperScript III was used for first-strand cDNA synthesis, primed with a 2:1 mix of oligo-dT and random hexamers. Amplification bias was assessed with a synthetic immune receptor repertoire, and residual bias was removed computationally. The paper's processing steps were these. After raw reads were preprocessed to remove errors, the CDR3 was defined following IMGT conventions as running from the conserved cysteine to phenylalanine. To get clonality, Shannon entropy was normalized by log2 of the number of productive unique TCRs and the result was subtracted from 1. Scalp TCRbeta sequences were cross-referenced with sorted blood CD4 and CD8 repertoires so that the CD4 or CD8 identity of scalp clones could be inferred. As stored in TCRdb, this immuneACCESS dataset retains in-frame rearrangements with V and J assigned. A fraction of the clones does not appear; measured against another copy, unresolved V genes explain less than half of the discrepancy, and the remainder lacks a known reason. V and J calls and clone size are those listed in that table; D and trimming were worked out from the DNA. The table for this sample lists around 200,000 clones; 63% of them were counted only once. The biggest ten clones account for 1.7% of the sample.

This specimen's time point label, per the study, means: baseline before oral tofacitinib. Peripheral blood and lesional scalp punch biopsies were obtained from patients with alopecia areata. After PBMCs were isolated by density centrifugation and stained for CD3, CD4 and CD8, a FACSAria was used to sort CD4+ and CD8+ T cells. Beyond this particular receptor, the publication reports: Resident alphabeta T cells in normal human skin are also sequenced, complicating scalp TCR repertoire analysis, unlike mouse skin dominated by gammadelta T cells. Higher clonality and more expanded CD8+ clones were observed in lesional scalp than in normal scalp, particularly in alopecia totalis/universalis, a finding suggestive of antigenic drive. Shared TCR sequences between patients were less evident than in mice, which may be partly attributable to HLA diversity in the patient population.

As concerns this clone: Its target antigen remains unknown. Qualities for individual bases were not recorded, and no much larger clone is one base off.

This clonotype was obtained from a human donor with alopecia areata. This specimen was CD4+ T cells sorted from blood, taken at week 0. Recombination linked TRBV10-3 to TRBJ1-5; the D gene is not confidently resolved. The DNA sequence reads TGTGCCATCAGTGATATTATGCGTCAGCCCCAGCATTTT. Its protein product is CAISDIMRQPQHF.